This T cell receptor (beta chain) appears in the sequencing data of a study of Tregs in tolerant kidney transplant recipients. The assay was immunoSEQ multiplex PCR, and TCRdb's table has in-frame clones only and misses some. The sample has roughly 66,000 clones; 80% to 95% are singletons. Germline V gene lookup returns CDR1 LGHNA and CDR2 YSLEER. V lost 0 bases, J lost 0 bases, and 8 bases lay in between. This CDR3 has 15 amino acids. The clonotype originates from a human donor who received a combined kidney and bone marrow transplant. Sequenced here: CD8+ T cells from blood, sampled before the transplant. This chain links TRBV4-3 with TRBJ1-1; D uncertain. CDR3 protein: CASSQEVGVNTEAFF. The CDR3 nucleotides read TGCGCCAGCAGCCAAGAAGTGGGAGTGAACACTGAAGCTTTCTTT.